The present T cell receptor (beta chain) was sequenced within a study of T cells expressing NK-cell markers. Study-level information: CD3+CD56+NKG2C+, CD3+CD56+NKG2C- and CD3+CD56-NKG2C+ T cells, once sorted, supplied the TCR beta repertoires. Overall study results and limits: For about 6 donors, the dominant NKG2C+ clonotypes made up roughly 1.0-7.5% of their CD8+ T cells. Specificity for HCMV among expanded NKG2C+ T cell clones was not established.

As to this clonotype: Its antigen is undetermined.

Looked up from germline, CDR1 is SGHNT and CDR2 is YENEEA. The length of the CDR3 is 12 residues. 5'RACE template switching with UMIs generated TCR beta cDNA. TCRdb reprocessed the 5' RACE reads and keeps a single row for each CDR3 protein, giving no DNA. The sample holds just under 150,000 distinct CDR3 sequences. Sample: blood T cells: a sorted CD56 or NKG2C T cell subset, CD4+ or CD8+ T cells, or bulk PBMC T cells (not recorded which). This receptor was identified in a man aged 18 to 29 in good health. The chain employs TRBV11-3 and TRBJ2-3. CDR3 loop: CASSSIADTQYF.